The sequence of this T cell receptor beta chain was determined in a study of cytomegalovirus exposure and HLA in healthy donors. This clone was detected only once. No antigen is known for it. The study, taken as a whole, reports: Cytomegalovirus association was assigned to about 150 TCR beta chains. Reports credit the classifier with highly specific, highly sensitive diagnosis of cytomegalovirus status. Subsequent analysis revealed that first-cohort TCR clusters tended to co-occur in the approximately 120 validation repertoires.

The CDR3 has 13 amino acids. The germline CDR1 and CDR2 sequences are MNHEY and SMNVEV (reference sequence). V shed 6 bases, J shed 7 bases, and the junction held 8 bases outside the gene matches. Profiling relied on immunoSEQ multiplex PCR, and the TCRdb table lists in-frame clones only, not all of them. Of 200,000 or so clones in the sample, over 65% were seen once. The sample was PBMCs. The rearrangement joins TRBV27 to TRBJ1-1; 7 bases agree with TRBD1. This receptor was taken from a woman aged 18-29 years in good health and CMV-seronegative. The CDR3 region is CASSPQGSNEAFF. CDR3 DNA: TGTGCCAGCAGCCCACAGGGGTCGAATGAAGCTTTCTTT.